What follows are 12 T cell receptor beta chains derived from one specimen sequenced in a study of post-analysis software for immune sequencing data (dated by TCRdb to between 2014 and 2017). The method behind the library was PCR. Sequencing was performed on an Illumina HiSeq 2500. To reduce PCR and sequencing biases, unique molecular identifiers were built into the TCR beta cDNA libraries. The public reads were reprocessed in TCRdb via fastp at Q25 and MiXCR, keeping in-frame beta chains. Rows merge per CDR3 protein into single entries with the most common DNA and genes. The sample table holds a few hundred thousand distinct CDR3 sequences, of which less than 45% were seen once. Around an eighth of the sample lies in the top ten. Antigens of these TCRs are unknown. Here is what the overall study found, with its caveats: Patients showed significantly higher frequencies than controls for about 5 TRBV segments, among them TRBV5-6, TRBV5-1 and TRBV20-1.

Sequenced input: blood. These TCRs come from a girl aged 10 to 17 with multiple sclerosis.

V gene TRBV5-1 combines with J gene TRBJ2-1; 9 bases are shared with TRBD2. The J segment lost 5 bases and the V segment lost 0 bases, leaving 6 bases of the junction unmatched. Germline CDR1 is SGHRS and CDR2 is YFSETQ. CDR3 length: 16 residues. The CDR3 DNA sequence: TGCGCCAGCAGCTTGGGACGAGCGGGAGGAAACAATGAGCAGTTCTTC. Amino acids: CASSLGRAGGNNEQFF.

This clonotype came up a few times. CDR3 sequence reads: CASSQVGTETGYGYTF. The DNA for the CDR3 is TGCGCCAGCAGCCAAGTGGGGACCGAAACAGGCTATGGCTACACCTTC. V usage is TRBV4-1 and J usage is TRBJ1-2; possibly TRBD1 for D (5 bases). CDR1 is MGHRA and CDR2 is YSYEKL in the germline V gene. V dropped 1 base and J dropped 4 bases, with 16 bases sitting between them. There are 16 residues in the CDR3.

CDR3 sequence (DNA): TGTGCCAGCAGTGGGGCCAAGAACACTGAAGCTTTCTTT. Translation: CASSGAKNTEAFF. V usage is TRBV27 and J usage is TRBJ1-1, with D tentatively TRBD1 (5 bases). CDR1 is MNHEY, CDR2 SMNVEV, per germline (reference sequence). V lost 5 bases and J lost 1, with 8 bases in between. The CDR3 loop spans 13 amino acids.

This clonotype has only a few counts. This chain connects TRBV4-2 to TRBJ2-3; D might be TRBD2 (6 bases). Germline CDR1 reads LGHNA; CDR2 reads YNFKEQ. Between the trimmed V and J ends, which lost 1 base and 2 bases, there was a span of 10 bases. The CDR3 consists of 15 residues. CDR3 region: CASSQGRGLTDTQYF. CDR3 bases: TGTGCCAGCAGCCAAGGGCGGGGTCTCACAGATACGCAGTATTTT.

V gene TRBV7-2 combines with J gene TRBJ2-5, with 7 positions matching TRBD2. J lost 4 bases, V lost 5 bases, and 7 bases had no gene match. CDR3 length: 14 residues. From germline, CDR1 is SGHTA and CDR2 FQGNSA. This CDR3 reads CASSIGGISETQYF. DNA for the CDR3: TGTGCCAGCAGCATCGGGGGGATTTCAGAGACCCAGTACTTC.

The chain couples TRBV28 to TRBJ2-7, with TRBD2 identical over 13 bases. Germline lookup yields CDR1 MDHEN and CDR2 SYDVKM. The CDR3 contains 16 residues. Trimming took 5 bases from V and 6 from J; bases not matched to a gene: 10. The CDR3 DNA follows: TGTGCCAGCAGTCCACCCGGACTAGCGGGAGCCGGCGAGCAGTACTTC. Translating gives CASSPPGLAGAGEQYF.

Of note for this clonotype: At one end, the junction sequence differs from germline, possibly due to a read error. The rearrangement uses TRBV24-1 and TRBJ1-6; D perhaps matches TRBD1 (6 bases). Germline V gives CDR1 KGHDR, CDR2 SFDVKD. This CDR3 spans 15 amino acids. CDR3 amino acids: CARTGQPRTNSPPHF. As DNA, the CDR3 is TGTGCCCGCACCGGACAGCCGAGAACGAATTCACCCCCCCACTTT.

Details on this clonotype: The junction departs from the called germline gene at one end, perhaps through a read error. This chain links TRBV12-3 or TRBV12-4 with TRBJ1-2, with D unclear. This CDR3 region has 14 residues. The CDR3 protein is CTSNKRPSDGGYTF. CDR3 bases: TGTACCAGCAATAAGCGACCTTCGGACGGTGGCTACACCTTC.

This clonotype occurred a few times. Here the CDR3 reads CASSKIGQLQETQYF. DNA of the CDR3: TGCGCCAGCAGCAAAATCGGACAGCTCCAAGAGACCCAGTACTTC. The chain joins TRBV5-1 to TRBJ2-5; weak D call: TRBD1 (6 bases). Per the germline V gene, CDR1 is SGHRS and CDR2 is YFSETQ. Deletions cut 4 bases from V and 1 base from J, with 14 bases between. This CDR3 is built from 15 residues.

The rearrangement links TRBV20-1 to TRBJ1-1; 9 positions match TRBD1. CDR1 and CDR2 from the germline V gene are DFQATT and SNEGSKA (reference sequence). Trimming cost V 5 bases and J 11 bases; bases outside gene matches: 15. This CDR3 has 14 amino acids. CDR3 amino acids: CSAPPNRGRGSAFF. The CDR3 region has the DNA TGCAGTGCTCCCCCAAACAGGGGGCGCGGGTCGGCTTTCTTT.

The chain is built from TRBV28 and TRBJ1-5, with D unclear. Per germline, CDR1 MDHEN and CDR2 SYDVKM. This CDR3 is built from 16 residues. V dropped 2 bases and J dropped 2 bases, with 13 bases sitting between them. CDR3 amino acids: CASSLPGGPGNQPQHF. The CDR3 coding sequence is TGTGCCAGCAGTTTACCTGGCGGGCCGGGCAATCAGCCCCAGCATTTT.

The chain recombines TRBV20-1 with TRBJ1-5, with a tentative D call TRBD1 (5 bases). V dropped 5 bases and J dropped 4 bases, with 12 bases sitting between them. The length of the CDR3 is 13 residues. Germline-derived CDR1 and CDR2 are DFQATT and SNEGSKA (reference sequence). The CDR3 loop reads CSASRDPNQPQHF. The CDR3 nucleotides read TGCAGTGCTTCCCGGGACCCTAATCAGCCCCAGCATTTT.